A single sample gave rise to the 21 T cell receptor beta chains below, sequenced in a study of shared clonotypes between healthy human individuals. TCRdb's table, derived via immunoSEQ multiplex PCR, lists solely in-frame clones and lacks some. The table lists about 2.4 million clones, approximately 94% of them singletons. The sequenced sample consisted of naive CD4+ T cells from PBMCs. Subset of the sample: CD45RA+ positively selected. The source of these receptors is a man younger than 35 in good health. Some clones in this sample may be carry-over from other donors' samples.

The chain links TRBV29-1 to TRBJ2-7, with 10 bases matching TRBD1. Germline V lookup: CDR1 SQVTM, CDR2 ANQGSEA. The CDR3 has 14 amino acids. V lost 4 bases, J lost 3 bases, and 6 bases stayed unmatched. The CDR3 here is CSVARTGGIYEQYF. CDR3 bases: TGCAGCGTTGCGCGGACAGGGGGAATCTACGAGCAGTACTTC.

V gene TRBV5-1 combines with J gene TRBJ2-1; no definite D call. Germline CDR1 reads SGHRS; CDR2 reads YFSETQ. Trimming left V 4 bases short and J 8 bases short, with 19 bases between. The CDR3 is made up of 15 amino acids. The CDR3 loop reads CASSEQRDSVHEQFF. CDR3 bases: TGCGCCAGCAGCGAGCAACGAGACTCAGTCCATGAGCAGTTCTTC.

About this clone: Other DNA sequences from this sample encode an identical CDR3 as well. This chain connects TRBV28 to TRBJ1-5; D uncertain. V lost 3 bases to trimming and J lost 4 bases, with 7 bases between them. This CDR3 comprises 13 residues. CDR1 and CDR2 (germline): MDHEN, SYDVKM. CDR3 nucleotides: TGTGCCAGCAGTTTGGACCTTAATCAGCCCCAGCATTTT. This encodes CASSLDLNQPQHF.

The chain employs TRBV7-9 and TRBJ2-7, with D possibly TRBD2 on 6 matching bases. There are 14 residues in the CDR3. In germline, CDR1 is SEHNR, CDR2 FQNEAQ (reference sequence). V lost 1 base, J lost 5 bases, and 12 bases lay in between. Here the CDR3 DNA reads TGTGCCAGCAGCTTAGTGGAGGGGCTGGACGAGCAGTACTTC. Translating it yields CASSLVEGLDEQYF. The complete variable domain, with remaining parts taken from reference TRBV7-9 and TRBJ2-7, reads DTGVSQNPRHKITKRGQNVTFRCDPISEHNRLYWYRQTLGQGPEFLTYFQNEAQLEKSRLLSDRFSAERPKGSFSTLEIQRTEQGDSAMYLCASSLVEGLDEQYFGPGTRLTVT.

V usage is TRBV6-1 and J usage is TRBJ2-7; 9 bases fit TRBD1. V trimming: 2 bases; J trimming: 2 bases; junction bases outside the gene matches: 10. The length of the CDR3 is 17 residues. Germline CDR1 reads MNHNS; CDR2 reads SASEGT. CDR3 bases: TGTGCCAGCAGTGAACGAAAAGGAAGACAGGGGGCCTACGAGCAGTACTTC. Its protein is CASSERKGRQGAYEQYF.

This chain links TRBV9 with TRBJ2-7, with D tentatively TRBD1 (5 bases). From germline, CDR1 is SGDLS and CDR2 YYNGEE. The CDR3 has 13 residues. V shed 3 bases and J shed 5 bases, with 12 bases lying between them. CDR3 bases: TGTGCCAGCAGCGGGACACCATACAACGAGCAGTACTTC. It yields the protein CASSGTPYNEQYF.

About this clone itself: The identical CDR3 is also encoded by other nucleotide sequences in the sample. The gene calls are TRBV5-1 and TRBJ2-5, with D possibly TRBD1 on 5 matching bases. Germline values: CDR1 SGHRS, CDR2 YFSETQ. V dropped 1 base and J dropped 5 bases, with 9 bases sitting between them. The CDR3 runs to 13 residues. In DNA form, the CDR3 reads TGCGCCAGCAGCTTGCAGGGTCGGGAGACCCAGTACTTC. It encodes CASSLQGRETQYF.

The chain employs TRBV5-1 and TRBJ1-1; perhaps TRBD1 as D (5 bases). The CDR3 is 14 residues long. CDR1 is SGHRS, CDR2 YFSETQ, per germline. Trimming shortened V by 2 bases and J by 4 bases, and 12 bases separated the two germline ends. CDR3 residues: CASSLQWGTTEAFF. The CDR3 DNA follows: TGCGCCAGCAGCTTACAATGGGGGACCACTGAAGCTTTCTTT.

The rearrangement uses TRBV7-2 and TRBJ2-3; no firm D call. The CDR3 totals 17 residues. The germline V gene has CDR1 SGHTA and CDR2 FQGNSA. V was clipped by 0 bases and J by 0 bases, with 13 bases between them. The CDR3 bases are TGTGCCAGCAGCTTAGCCCTTTCGGCCGCCAGCACAGATACGCAGTATTTT. Its protein is CASSLALSAASTDTQYF.

Comments on this clone: The sample carries other DNA sequences with the same CDR3. V is TRBV6-5 and J is TRBJ2-5; D perhaps matches TRBD2 (6 bases). There are 13 residues in the CDR3. Trimming took 2 bases from V and 3 from J, leaving 7 bases between them. The germline CDR1 and CDR2 sequences are MNHEY and SVGAGI. CDR3 bases: TGTGCCAGCAGTTACGCGGGGAAAGAGACCCAGTACTTC. Translated: CASSYAGKETQYF.

This clone was detected once. This chain joins TRBV2 and TRBJ1-2, with TRBD1 matching 8 bases. CDR1 is SNHLY and CDR2 is FYNNEI in the germline V gene. The CDR3 loop spans 15 amino acids. The junction had 5 bases not matched to a gene; V was cut back by 5 bases and J by 0 bases. CDR3 nucleotides: TGTGCCAGCAGTTCCCGACAGGGGACTAACTATGGCTACACCTTC. This encodes CASSSRQGTNYGYTF.

Points on this clone: One end of the junction varies from germline; a read error may be responsible. The sample holds other DNA sequences that translate to the same CDR3. The chain carries TRBV7-2 and TRBJ2-5; 9 bases are a match to TRBD2. The CDR3 length is 14 residues. The germline CDR1 and CDR2 sequences are SGHTA and FQGNSA. CDR3 sequence (DNA): TGTGCCAGCAGCCTAGCGGGGTCACAAGAGACCCAGTACTTC. As protein: CASSLAGSQETQYF.

A single count supports this clone. The chain recombines TRBV6-6 with TRBJ2-7; no definite D call. CDR3 length: 12 amino acids. The germline CDR1 and CDR2 sequences are MNHNY and SVGAGI (reference sequence). V was trimmed by 0 bases and J by 6 bases, leaving 6 bases between them. This chain's CDR3 is CASSYSRSEQYF. In nucleotides, the CDR3 is TGTGCCAGCAGTTACTCGAGGTCCGAGCAGTACTTC.

The V and J genes are TRBV28 and TRBJ2-7; D perhaps matches TRBD2 (6 bases). CDR1 and CDR2 from the germline V gene are MDHEN and SYDVKM. V was pared by 6 bases and J by 7 bases, with 16 bases between. CDR3 length: 13 amino acids. As DNA, the CDR3 is TGTGCCAGCAGCCGGGCGGGGCCCGGGGAGCAGTACTTC. Residues: CASSRAGPGEQYF.

The chain couples TRBV2 to TRBJ2-7; D gene unclear. CDR3 length: 16 residues. Germline loops: CDR1 SNHLY, CDR2 FYNNEI. V was shortened by 0 bases and J by 1 base, with 13 bases between the two germline ends. In nucleotides, the CDR3 is TGTGCCAGCAGTGAAGCAGGAATGGCGGAATCCTACGAGCAGTACTTC. Protein: CASSEAGMAESYEQYF.

In this sample, this clone turned up once. The chain recombines TRBV10-3 with TRBJ1-5, with TRBD1 matching 10 bases. Germline trimming cut 2 bases from V and 5 bases from J; bases unmatched to any gene: 3. CDR1 and CDR2 from the germline V gene are ENHRY and SYGVKD. The CDR3 consists of 15 residues. The CDR3 DNA follows: TGTGCCATCAGTGAGCGGACAGGGGGAGATCAGCCCCAGCATTTT. Translating gives CAISERTGGDQPQHF.

The chain's CDR3 is CASSLGRAYDTQYF. The CDR3 DNA reads as TGTGCCAGCAGTTTGGGCAGGGCATATGATACGCAGTATTTT. The gene calls are TRBV28 and TRBJ2-3; D possibly corresponds to TRBD1 (5 bases). V shed 3 bases and J shed 6 bases, with 13 bases lying between them. The CDR3 has 14 residues. Germline CDR1 reads MDHEN; CDR2 reads SYDVKM.

This clone was observed once. The chain is built from TRBV2 and TRBJ2-7; D possibly corresponds to TRBD1 (6 bases). The CDR3 totals 14 residues. V was clipped by 3 bases and J by 2 bases, with 11 bases between them. Germline V gene lookup returns CDR1 SNHLY and CDR2 FYNNEI. The CDR3: CASSDRGSPYEQYF. The CDR3 DNA sequence: TGTGCCAGCAGTGATAGGGGGTCCCCCTACGAGCAGTACTTC.

Comment on this clone: The sample carries other DNA sequences with the same CDR3. This chain links TRBV15 with TRBJ2-7, with 15 positions matching TRBD2. The germline CDR1 and CDR2 sequences are LNHNV and YYDKDF (reference sequence). This CDR3 is 14 amino acids long. The V and J ends lost 3 bases and 6 bases, in that order; junction bases with no gene match: 0. Here the CDR3 reads CATSRGLAGGEQYF. The DNA of the CDR3 is TGTGCCACCAGCAGGGGACTAGCGGGAGGCGAGCAGTACTTC.

The chain uses TRBV5-1 and TRBJ2-3; 10 bases line up with TRBD1. The ends lost 4 bases at V and 2 bases at J; junction bases unmatched: 7. Per germline, CDR1 SGHRS and CDR2 YFSETQ. The CDR3 runs to 16 residues. CDR3 in amino acids: CASSKGTGENTDTQYF. As DNA, the CDR3 is TGCGCCAGCAGCAAGGGGACAGGGGAAAACACAGATACGCAGTATTTT. The complete variable domain, with remaining parts taken from reference TRBV5-1 and TRBJ2-3, reads KAGVTQTPRYLIKTRGQQVTLSCSPISGHRSVSWYQQTPGQGLQFLFEYFSETQRNKGNFPGRFSGRQFSNSRSEMNVSTLELGDSALYLCASSKGTGENTDTQYFGPGTRLTVL.

The chain combines TRBV19 with TRBJ2-2; D gene uncertain. The length of the CDR3 is 15 residues. Trimming stripped 5 bases from V and 2 bases from J, with 12 bases between. Germline V lookup: CDR1 LNHDA, CDR2 SQIVND (reference sequence). The CDR3 DNA reads as TGTGCCAGTAGTCCAGGCCTCCGAAACACCGGGGAGCTGTTTTTT. It translates to CASSPGLRNTGELFF.